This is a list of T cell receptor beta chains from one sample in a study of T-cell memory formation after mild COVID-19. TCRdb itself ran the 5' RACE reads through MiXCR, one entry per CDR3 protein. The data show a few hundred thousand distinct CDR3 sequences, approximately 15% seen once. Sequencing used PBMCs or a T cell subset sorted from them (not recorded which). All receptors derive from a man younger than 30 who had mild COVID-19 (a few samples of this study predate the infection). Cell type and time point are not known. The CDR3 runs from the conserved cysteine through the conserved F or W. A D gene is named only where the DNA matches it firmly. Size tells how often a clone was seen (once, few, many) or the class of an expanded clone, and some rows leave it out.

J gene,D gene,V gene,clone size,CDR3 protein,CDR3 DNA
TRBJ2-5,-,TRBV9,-,CASSVEKGRRETQYF,TGTGCCAGCAGCGTAGAGAAGGGCCGGAGAGAGACCCAGTACTTC
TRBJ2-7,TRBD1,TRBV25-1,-,CASSATGTGGEQYF,TGTGCCAGCAGTGCCACCGGGACAGGGGGCGAGCAGTACTTC
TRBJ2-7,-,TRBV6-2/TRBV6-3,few,CASSLPDSSYEQYF,TGTGCCAGCAGTCTGCCGGACAGTTCCTACGAGCAGTACTTC
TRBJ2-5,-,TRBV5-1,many,CASSWEKETQYF,TGCGCCAGCAGCTGGGAGAAGGAGACCCAGTACTTC
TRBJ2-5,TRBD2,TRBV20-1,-,CSARRSGGFETQYF,TGCAGTGCTAGGAGGAGCGGGGGATTTGAGACCCAGTACTTC
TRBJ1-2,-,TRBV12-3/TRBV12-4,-,CASRFREAPGYGYTF,TGTGCCAGCAGATTTCGAGAGGCCCCTGGCTATGGCTACACCTTC
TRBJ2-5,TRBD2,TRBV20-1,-,CSARLAGGLWETQYF,TGCAGTGCGCGACTAGCGGGGGGGCTTTGGGAGACCCAGTACTTC
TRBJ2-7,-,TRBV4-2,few,CASSQEKTAYEQYF,TGTGCCAGCAGCCAAGAGAAGACAGCCTACGAGCAGTACTTC
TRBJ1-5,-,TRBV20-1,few,CSASSRGQVNQPQHF,TGCAGTGCTTCCAGCCGGGGCCAGGTGAATCAGCCCCAGCATTTT
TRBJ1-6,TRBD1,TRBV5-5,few,CASSLTDRVRSPLHF,TGTGCCAGCAGCCTAACGGACAGGGTAAGGTCACCCCTCCACTTT
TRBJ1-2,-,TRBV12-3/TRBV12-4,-,CASSPGLGGYTF,TGTGCCAGCAGCCCCGGGTTGGGTGGCTACACCTTC